This T cell receptor beta chain stems from a study of CD8 T cell repertoires and HIV-1 epitope variants. TCRdb's table, derived via immunoSEQ multiplex PCR, lists solely in-frame clones and lacks some. The table lists some 87,000 clones, roughly 77% of them singletons. This CDR3 region has 14 residues. Germline CDR1 reads SGHAT; CDR2 reads FQNNGV. Trimming removed 6 bases from V and 1 base from J; junction bases left unmatched: 5. The count of this clone is one. Sequenced material: uncultured baseline CD8+ T cells from peripheral blood mononuclear cells (PBMCs). This receptor was obtained from a male donor with HIV. J is TRBJ2-7 and V is TRBV11-2; 8 nucleotides agree with TRBD1. CDR3 loop: CASSFNRGSYEQYF. CDR3 DNA sequence: TGTGCCAGCAGTTTCAACAGGGGGTCCTACGAGCAGTACTTC.